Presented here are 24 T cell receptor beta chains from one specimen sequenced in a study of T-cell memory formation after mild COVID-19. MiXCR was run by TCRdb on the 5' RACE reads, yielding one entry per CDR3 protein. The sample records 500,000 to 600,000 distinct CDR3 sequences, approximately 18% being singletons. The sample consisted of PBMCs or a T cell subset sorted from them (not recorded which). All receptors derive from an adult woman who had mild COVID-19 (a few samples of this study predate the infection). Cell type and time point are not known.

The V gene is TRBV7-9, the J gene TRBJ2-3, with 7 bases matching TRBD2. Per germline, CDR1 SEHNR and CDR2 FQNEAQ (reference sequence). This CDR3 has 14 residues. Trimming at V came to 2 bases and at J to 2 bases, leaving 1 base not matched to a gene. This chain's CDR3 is CASSLTSDTDTQYF. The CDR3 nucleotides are TGTGCCAGCAGCTTAACTAGCGACACAGATACGCAGTATTTT.

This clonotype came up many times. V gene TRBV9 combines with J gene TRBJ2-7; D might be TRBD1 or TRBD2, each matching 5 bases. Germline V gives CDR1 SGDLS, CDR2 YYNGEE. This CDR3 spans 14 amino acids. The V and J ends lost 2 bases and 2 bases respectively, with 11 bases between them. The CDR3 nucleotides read TGTGCCAGCAGCGTCGGGACCACGGCCTACGAGCAGTACTTC. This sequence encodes CASSVGTTAYEQYF.

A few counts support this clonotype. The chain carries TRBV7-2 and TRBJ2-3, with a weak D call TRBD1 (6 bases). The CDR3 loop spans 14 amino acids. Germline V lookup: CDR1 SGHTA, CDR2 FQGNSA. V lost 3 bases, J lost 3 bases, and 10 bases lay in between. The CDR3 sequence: CASSFQGWTDTQYF. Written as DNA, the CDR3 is TGTGCCAGCAGCTTTCAGGGGTGGACAGATACGCAGTATTTT.

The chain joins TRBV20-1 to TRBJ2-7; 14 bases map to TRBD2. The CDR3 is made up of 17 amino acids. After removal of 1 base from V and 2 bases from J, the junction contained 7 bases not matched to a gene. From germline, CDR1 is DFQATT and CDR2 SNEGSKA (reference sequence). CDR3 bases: TGCAGTGCTAGAGCCGGACTAGCGGGAGGCTTTCCCTACGAGCAGTACTTC. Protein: CSARAGLAGGFPYEQYF.

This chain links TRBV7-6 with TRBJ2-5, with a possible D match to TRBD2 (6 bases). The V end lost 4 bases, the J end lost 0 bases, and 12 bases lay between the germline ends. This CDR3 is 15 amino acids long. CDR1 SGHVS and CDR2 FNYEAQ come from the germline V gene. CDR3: CASSSPRDYQETQYF. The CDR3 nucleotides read TGTGCCAGCAGCTCTCCCCGGGACTACCAAGAGACCCAGTACTTC.

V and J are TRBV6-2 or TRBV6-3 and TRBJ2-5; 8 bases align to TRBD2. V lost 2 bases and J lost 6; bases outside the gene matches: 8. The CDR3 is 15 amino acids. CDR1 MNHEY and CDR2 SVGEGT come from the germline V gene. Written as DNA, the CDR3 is TGTGCCAGCAGTTACGGACTAGCCGCCGGGAAGACCCAGTACTTC. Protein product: CASSYGLAAGKTQYF.

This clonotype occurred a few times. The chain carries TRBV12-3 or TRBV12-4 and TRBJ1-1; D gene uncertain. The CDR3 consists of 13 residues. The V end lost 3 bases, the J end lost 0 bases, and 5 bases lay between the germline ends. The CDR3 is CASSFPLNTEAFF. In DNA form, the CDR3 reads TGTGCCAGCAGTTTCCCATTGAACACTGAAGCTTTCTTT.

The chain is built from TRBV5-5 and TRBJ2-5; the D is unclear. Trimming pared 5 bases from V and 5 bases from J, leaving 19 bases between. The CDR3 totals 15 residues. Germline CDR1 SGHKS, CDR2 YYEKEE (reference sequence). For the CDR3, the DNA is TGTGCCAGCAGACCACAAGGGAACCTGGGGGAGACCCAGTACTTC. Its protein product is CASRPQGNLGETQYF.

Written as DNA, the CDR3 is TGTGCCATCAGTGAGGGACTAGCGGGTATTACAGATACGCAGTATTTT. Protein: CAISEGLAGITDTQYF. V gene TRBV10-3 combines with J gene TRBJ2-3; 11 nucleotides line up with TRBD2. The germline gives CDR1 ENHRY, CDR2 SYGVKD. Trimming cost V 2 bases and J 3 bases; bases outside gene matches: 4. CDR3 length equals 16 residues.

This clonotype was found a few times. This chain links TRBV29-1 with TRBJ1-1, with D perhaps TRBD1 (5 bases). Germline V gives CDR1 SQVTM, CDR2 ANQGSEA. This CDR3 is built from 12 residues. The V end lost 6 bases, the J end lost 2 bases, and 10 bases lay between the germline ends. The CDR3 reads CSVDSGNTEAFF. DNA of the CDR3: TGCAGCGTAGACAGTGGAAACACTGAAGCTTTCTTT.

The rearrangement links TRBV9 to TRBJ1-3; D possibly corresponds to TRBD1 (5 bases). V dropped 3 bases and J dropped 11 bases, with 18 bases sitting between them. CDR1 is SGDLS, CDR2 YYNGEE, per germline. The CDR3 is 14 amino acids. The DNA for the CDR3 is TGTGCCAGCAGCGCCCAGATCGGCGGGACGGCCATATATTTT. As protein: CASSAQIGGTAIYF.

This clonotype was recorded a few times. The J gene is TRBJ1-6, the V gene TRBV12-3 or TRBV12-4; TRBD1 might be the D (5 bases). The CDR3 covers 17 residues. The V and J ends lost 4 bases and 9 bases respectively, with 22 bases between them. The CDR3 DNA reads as TGTGCCAGCAGTTCCGCCGGGACCCACGTCCTCGGTTCACCCCTCCACTTT. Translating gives CASSSAGTHVLGSPLHF.

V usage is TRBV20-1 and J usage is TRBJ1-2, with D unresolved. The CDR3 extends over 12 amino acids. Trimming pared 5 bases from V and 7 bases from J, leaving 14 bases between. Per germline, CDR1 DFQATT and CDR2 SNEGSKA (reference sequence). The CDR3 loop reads CSAYDGAGGYTF. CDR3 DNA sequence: TGCAGTGCTTATGACGGCGCGGGTGGCTACACCTTC.

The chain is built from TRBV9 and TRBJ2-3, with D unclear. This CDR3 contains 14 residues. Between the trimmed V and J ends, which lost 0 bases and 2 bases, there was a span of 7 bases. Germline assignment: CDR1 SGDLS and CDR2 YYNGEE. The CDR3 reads CASSVDSNTDTQYF. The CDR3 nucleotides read TGTGCCAGCAGCGTAGATTCCAACACAGATACGCAGTATTTT.

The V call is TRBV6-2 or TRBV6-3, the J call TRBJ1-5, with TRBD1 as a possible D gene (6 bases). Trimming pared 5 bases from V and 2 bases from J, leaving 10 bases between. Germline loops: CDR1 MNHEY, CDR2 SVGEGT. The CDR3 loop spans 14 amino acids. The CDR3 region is CASSAGAGNQPQHF. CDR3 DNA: TGTGCCAGCAGTGCAGGGGCAGGCAATCAGCCCCAGCATTTT.

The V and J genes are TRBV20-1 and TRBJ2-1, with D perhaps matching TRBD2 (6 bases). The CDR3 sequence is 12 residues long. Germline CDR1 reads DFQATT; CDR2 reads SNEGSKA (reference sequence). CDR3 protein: CSAPGGTNEQFF. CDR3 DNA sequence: TGCAGCGCCCCTGGGGGGACCAATGAGCAGTTCTTC.

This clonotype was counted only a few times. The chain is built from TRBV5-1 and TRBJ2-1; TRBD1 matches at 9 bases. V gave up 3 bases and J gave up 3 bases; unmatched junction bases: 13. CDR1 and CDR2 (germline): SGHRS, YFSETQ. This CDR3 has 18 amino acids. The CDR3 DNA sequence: TGCGCCAGCAGCTCAACTATAACCCCGGGACAGGGCTACAATGAGCAGTTCTTC. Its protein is CASSSTITPGQGYNEQFF.

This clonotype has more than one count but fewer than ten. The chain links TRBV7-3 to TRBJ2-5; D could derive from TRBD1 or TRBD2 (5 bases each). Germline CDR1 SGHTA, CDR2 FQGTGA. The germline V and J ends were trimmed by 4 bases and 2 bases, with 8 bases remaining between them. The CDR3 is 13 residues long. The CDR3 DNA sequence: TGTGCCAGCAGCTACGGGGCTCAAGAGACCCAGTACTTC. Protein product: CASSYGAQETQYF.

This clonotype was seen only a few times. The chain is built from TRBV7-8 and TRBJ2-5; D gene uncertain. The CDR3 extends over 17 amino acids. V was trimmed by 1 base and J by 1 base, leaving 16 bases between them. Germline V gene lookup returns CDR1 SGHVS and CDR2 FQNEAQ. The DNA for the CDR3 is TGTGCCAGCAGCTTAGAGGACGGTGGAATTCTCCAAGAGACCCAGTACTTC. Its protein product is CASSLEDGGILQETQYF. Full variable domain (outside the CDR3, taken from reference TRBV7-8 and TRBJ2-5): GAGVSQSPRYKVAKRGQDVALRCDPISGHVSLFWYQQALGQGPEFLTYFQNEAQLDKSGLPSDRFFAERPEGSVSTLKIQRTQQEDSAVYLCASSLEDGGILQETQYFGPGTRLLVL.

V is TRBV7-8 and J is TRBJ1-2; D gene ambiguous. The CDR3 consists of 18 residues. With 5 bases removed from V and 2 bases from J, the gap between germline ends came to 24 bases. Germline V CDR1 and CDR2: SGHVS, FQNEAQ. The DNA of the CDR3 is TGTGCCAGCAGCCAACCGAAAGCCTCTGGAGGATCCAACTATGGCTACACCTTC. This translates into CASSQPKASGGSNYGYTF. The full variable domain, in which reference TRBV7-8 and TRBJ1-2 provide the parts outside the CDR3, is GAGVSQSPRYKVAKRGQDVALRCDPISGHVSLFWYQQALGQGPEFLTYFQNEAQLDKSGLPSDRFFAERPEGSVSTLKIQRTQQEDSAVYLCASSQPKASGGSNYGYTFGSGTRLTVV.

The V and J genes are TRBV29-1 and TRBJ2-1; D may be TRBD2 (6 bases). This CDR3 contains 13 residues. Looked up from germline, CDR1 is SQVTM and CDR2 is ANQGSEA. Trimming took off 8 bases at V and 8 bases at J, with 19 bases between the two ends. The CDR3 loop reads CSTGGKLAYEQFF. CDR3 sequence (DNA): TGCAGCACTGGCGGGAAGTTAGCTTATGAGCAGTTCTTC.

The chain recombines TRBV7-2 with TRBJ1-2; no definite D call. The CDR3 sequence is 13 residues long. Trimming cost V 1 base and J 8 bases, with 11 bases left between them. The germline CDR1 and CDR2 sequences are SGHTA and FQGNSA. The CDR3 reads CASSLGEVGGYTF. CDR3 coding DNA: TGTGCCAGCAGCTTAGGGGAGGTGGGCGGCTACACCTTC.

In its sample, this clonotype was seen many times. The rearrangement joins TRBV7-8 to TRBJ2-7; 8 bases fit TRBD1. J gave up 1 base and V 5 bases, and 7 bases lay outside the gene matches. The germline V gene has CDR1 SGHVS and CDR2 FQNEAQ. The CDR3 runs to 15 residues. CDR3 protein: CASSPGDRMSYEQYF. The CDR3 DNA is TGTGCCAGCAGCCCAGGGGACAGGATGTCCTACGAGCAGTACTTC.

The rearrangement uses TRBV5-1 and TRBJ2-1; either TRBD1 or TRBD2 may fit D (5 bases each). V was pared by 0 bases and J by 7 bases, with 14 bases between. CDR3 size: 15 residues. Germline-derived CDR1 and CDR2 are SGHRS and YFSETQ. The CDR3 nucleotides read TGCGCCAGCAGCTTGGCCGGGGCATTCGGGAATGAGCAGTTCTTC. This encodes CASSLAGAFGNEQFF.